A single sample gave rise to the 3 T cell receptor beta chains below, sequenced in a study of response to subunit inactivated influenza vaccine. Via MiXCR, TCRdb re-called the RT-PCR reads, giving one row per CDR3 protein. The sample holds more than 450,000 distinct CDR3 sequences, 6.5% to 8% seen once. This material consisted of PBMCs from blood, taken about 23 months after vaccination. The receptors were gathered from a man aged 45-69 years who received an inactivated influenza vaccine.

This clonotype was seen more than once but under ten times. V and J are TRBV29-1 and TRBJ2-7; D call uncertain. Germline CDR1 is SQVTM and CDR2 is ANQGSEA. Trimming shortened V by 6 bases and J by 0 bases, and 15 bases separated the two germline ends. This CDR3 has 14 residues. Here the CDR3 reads CSVSNMDSSYEQYF. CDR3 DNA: TGCAGCGTATCCAACATGGATAGCTCCTACGAGCAGTACTTC.

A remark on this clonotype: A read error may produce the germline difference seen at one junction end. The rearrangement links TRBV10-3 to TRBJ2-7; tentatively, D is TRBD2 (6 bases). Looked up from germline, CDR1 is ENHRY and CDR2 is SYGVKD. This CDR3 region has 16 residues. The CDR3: CTISQRAGTGNYEQYF. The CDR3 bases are TGTACCATCAGTCAGAGAGCCGGGACTGGCAACTACGAGCAGTACTTC.

CDR3 region: CASSQGSRDRFYEQYF. The CDR3 DNA sequence: TGTGCCAGCAGCCAAGGGTCCCGGGACAGATTCTACGAGCAGTACTTC. The chain uses TRBV14 and TRBJ2-7, with 7 bases matching TRBD1. The CDR3 covers 16 residues. Germline V gene data show CDR1 as SGHDN and CDR2 as FVKESK. Losses at the gene ends were 1 base for V and 3 bases for J; bases not matched to a gene: 9.